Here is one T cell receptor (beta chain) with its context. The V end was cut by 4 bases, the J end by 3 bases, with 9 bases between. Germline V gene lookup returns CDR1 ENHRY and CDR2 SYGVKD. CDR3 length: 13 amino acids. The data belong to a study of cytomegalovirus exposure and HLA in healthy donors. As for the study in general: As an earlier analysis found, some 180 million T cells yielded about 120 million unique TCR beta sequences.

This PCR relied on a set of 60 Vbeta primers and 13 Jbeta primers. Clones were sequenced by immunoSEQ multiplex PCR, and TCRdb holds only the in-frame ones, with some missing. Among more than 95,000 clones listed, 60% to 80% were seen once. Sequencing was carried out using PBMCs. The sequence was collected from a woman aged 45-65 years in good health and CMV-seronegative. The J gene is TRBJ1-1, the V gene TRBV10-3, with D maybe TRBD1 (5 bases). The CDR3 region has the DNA TGTGCCATCAGTGTGGCGGGGGACACTGAAGCTTTCTTT. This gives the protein CAISVAGDTEAFF.